Listed below are T cell receptor beta chains from one sample, sequenced in a study of blood T cell repertoires in COVID-19. The repertoire was sequenced with immunoSEQ multiplex PCR; TCRdb's copy has only in-frame clones and lacks some. Seen here are approximately 66,000 clones, over 80% observed once, and the top ten hold roughly 7.6%. The specimen was peripheral blood. The origin of the receptors is a human donor with active COVID-19. The donor label of this sample is uncertain. Both conserved end residues are part of each CDR3. Each record gives: CDR3 protein, CDR3 DNA, D gene, J gene, V gene, clone size. A D gene is named only where the DNA matches it firmly. The listing skips clone size in some rows; elsewhere it reads once, few, many or a size class.

CDR3aa: CASSAVRGQGLYEQYF
CDR3nt: TGTGCCAGCAGCGCCGTCCGTGGACAGGGGTTATACGAGCAGTACTTC
d_gene: TRBD1
j_gene: TRBJ2-7
v_gene: TRBV6-6
abundance: -

CDR3aa: CASSLDSSYEQYF
CDR3nt: TGTGCCAGCAGCCTGGACAGCTCCTACGAGCAGTACTTC
d_gene: -
j_gene: TRBJ2-7
v_gene: TRBV13
abundance: -

CDR3aa: CASKRGQSTDTQYF
CDR3nt: TGTGCCAGCAAAAGGGGGCAAAGCACAGATACGCAGTATTTT
d_gene: TRBD1
j_gene: TRBJ2-3
v_gene: TRBV11-3
abundance: -

CDR3aa: CASSDGRGYGYTF
CDR3nt: TGTGCCAGCAGTGACGGCCGGGGTTATGGCTACACCTTC
d_gene: -
j_gene: TRBJ1-2
v_gene: TRBV6-4
abundance: few

CDR3aa: CASSPGLAGVGQYF
CDR3nt: TGCGCCAGCAGCCCCGGACTAGCGGGCGTCGGGCAGTACTTC
d_gene: TRBD2
j_gene: TRBJ2-7
v_gene: TRBV5-1
abundance: -

CDR3aa: CASSSLGLSSGEQFF
CDR3nt: TGTGCCAGCAGCTCCCTCGGTCTGTCGAGCGGTGAGCAGTTCTTC
d_gene: -
j_gene: TRBJ2-1
v_gene: TRBV11-2
abundance: few

CDR3aa: CASSLEGPGGGYEQFF
CDR3nt: TGTGCCAGCAGCTTAGAGGGGCCGGGAGGGGGCTACGAGCAGTTCTTC
d_gene: -
j_gene: TRBJ2-1
v_gene: TRBV7-2
abundance: few

CDR3aa: CASSGLAYEQYF
CDR3nt: TGTGCCAGCTCCGGGCTAGCTTACGAGCAGTACTTC
d_gene: -
j_gene: TRBJ2-7
v_gene: TRBV18
abundance: few

CDR3aa: CASSYSGTIYEQYF
CDR3nt: TGCGCCAGCAGCTATAGCGGGACTATCTACGAGCAGTACTTC
d_gene: TRBD2
j_gene: TRBJ2-7
v_gene: TRBV5-1
abundance: -

CDR3aa: CASSGQGGNQPQHF
CDR3nt: TGTGCCAGCAGTGGTCAGGGCGGCAATCAGCCCCAGCATTTT
d_gene: -
j_gene: TRBJ1-5
v_gene: TRBV2
abundance: -

CDR3aa: CASSPLRQAGTQYF
CDR3nt: TGTGCCAGCAGCCCCCTTAGACAGGCCGGGACCCAGTACTTC
d_gene: -
j_gene: TRBJ2-5
v_gene: TRBV7-8
abundance: -

CDR3aa: CASSSISSYNSPLHF
CDR3nt: TGTGCCAGCAGTTCCATCAGCTCCTATAATTCACCCCTCCACTTT
d_gene: -
j_gene: TRBJ1-6
v_gene: TRBV6-5
abundance: -

CDR3aa: CASSLSGGNEQFF
CDR3nt: TGTGCCAGCAGTTTATCAGGGGGGAATGAGCAGTTCTTC
d_gene: -
j_gene: TRBJ2-1
v_gene: TRBV12-3/TRBV12-4
abundance: -

CDR3aa: CATKPLALVTTDTQYF
CDR3nt: TGTGCCACCAAGCCCCTAGCGTTGGTCACCACAGATACGCAGTATTTT
d_gene: -
j_gene: TRBJ2-3
v_gene: TRBV27
abundance: -

CDR3aa: CASSQSRDRSSYEQYF
CDR3nt: TGCGCCAGCAGTCAAAGCCGGGACAGGAGCTCCTACGAGCAGTACTTC
d_gene: TRBD1
j_gene: TRBJ2-7
v_gene: TRBV23-1
abundance: -

CDR3aa: CASSLASRGGMETQYF
CDR3nt: TGTGCCAGCAGCTTAGCATCCCGTGGGGGGATGGAGACCCAGTACTTC
d_gene: -
j_gene: TRBJ2-5
v_gene: TRBV7-6
abundance: -

CDR3aa: CASSLVQSVGTDTQYF
CDR3nt: TGTGCCAGCAGCTTAGTCCAGTCTGTCGGCACAGATACGCAGTATTTT
d_gene: -
j_gene: TRBJ2-3
v_gene: TRBV7-9
abundance: few

CDR3aa: CASSLDLRGAGGTDTQYF
CDR3nt: TGTGCCAGCAGCTTAGATCTTCGAGGAGCAGGGGGCACAGATACGCAGTATTTT
d_gene: -
j_gene: TRBJ2-3
v_gene: TRBV11-2
abundance: -

CDR3aa: CASTHEGESPLHF
CDR3nt: TGTGCCAGCACCCATGAGGGTGAGTCACCCCTCCACTTT
d_gene: -
j_gene: TRBJ1-6
v_gene: TRBV19
abundance: -

CDR3aa: CASSPLGTSGTYEQYF
CDR3nt: TGTGCCAGCTCACCTCTAGGGACTAGCGGGACCTACGAGCAGTACTTC
d_gene: TRBD2
j_gene: TRBJ2-7
v_gene: TRBV18
abundance: -

CDR3aa: CASSPSPFYEQYF
CDR3nt: TGTGCCAGCTCACCAAGCCCCTTCTACGAGCAGTACTTC
d_gene: -
j_gene: TRBJ2-7
v_gene: TRBV18
abundance: -

CDR3aa: CASSVARSSSTDTQYF
CDR3nt: TGTGCCAGCAGCGTAGCCCGTAGTTCGAGCACAGATACGCAGTATTTT
d_gene: -
j_gene: TRBJ2-3
v_gene: TRBV9
abundance: -

CDR3aa: CASSLELAPSYEQYF
CDR3nt: TGTGCCAGCAGCTTAGAGCTAGCGCCGTCCTACGAGCAGTACTTC
d_gene: -
j_gene: TRBJ2-7
v_gene: TRBV7-2
abundance: once

CDR3aa: CASSLMGQGLSGANVLTF
CDR3nt: TGCGCCAGCAGCTTAATGGGACAGGGCCTCTCTGGGGCCAACGTCCTGACTTTC
d_gene: TRBD1
j_gene: TRBJ2-6
v_gene: TRBV5-1
abundance: -

CDR3aa: CASSDGGSSYNEQFF
CDR3nt: TGTGCCAGCAGCGATGGCGGGAGCTCCTACAATGAGCAGTTCTTC
d_gene: TRBD2
j_gene: TRBJ2-1
v_gene: TRBV9
abundance: -

CDR3aa: CASSWTGGYNQPQHF
CDR3nt: TGTGCCAGCAGTTGGACAGGGGGATACAATCAGCCCCAGCATTTT
d_gene: TRBD1
j_gene: TRBJ1-5
v_gene: TRBV27
abundance: -

CDR3aa: CASSQDTTSGPQHF
CDR3nt: TGTGCCAGCAGCCAAGATACCACCTCAGGGCCCCAGCATTTT
d_gene: -
j_gene: TRBJ1-5
v_gene: TRBV3-1/TRBV3-2
abundance: -

CDR3aa: CASRKTGLHYGYTF
CDR3nt: TGTGCCAGCAGGAAGACAGGGTTGCACTATGGCTACACCTTC
d_gene: TRBD1
j_gene: TRBJ1-2
v_gene: TRBV5-8
abundance: few

CDR3aa: CAWSGQESQPQHF
CDR3nt: TGTGCCTGGAGTGGACAGGAATCTCAGCCCCAGCATTTT
d_gene: -
j_gene: TRBJ1-5
v_gene: TRBV30
abundance: -

CDR3aa: CASSSRDTDTQYF
CDR3nt: TGCGCCAGCAGCTCCCGGGACACAGATACGCAGTATTTT
d_gene: -
j_gene: TRBJ2-3
v_gene: TRBV5-1
abundance: once

CDR3aa: CASSNLRTGHLLANTGELFF
CDR3nt: TGTGCCAGCAGCAATCTTCGTACGGGACACTTACTCGCGAACACCGGGGAGCTGTTTTTT
d_gene: -
j_gene: TRBJ2-2
v_gene: TRBV21-1
abundance: -

CDR3aa: CASSLGGWGRNNQPQHF
CDR3nt: TGTGCCAGCAGCTTAGGAGGATGGGGCAGGAACAATCAGCCCCAGCATTTT
d_gene: -
j_gene: TRBJ1-5
v_gene: TRBV13
abundance: -

CDR3aa: CASSPGSSRIGGELFF
CDR3nt: TGCGCCAGCAGCCCGGGGTCCTCCAGGATTGGCGGGGAGCTGTTTTTT
d_gene: -
j_gene: TRBJ2-2
v_gene: TRBV4-1
abundance: -

CDR3aa: CASSEAGTSGPQYF
CDR3nt: TGTGCCAGCAGCGAGGCCGGGACTAGCGGGCCCCAGTACTTC
d_gene: TRBD2
j_gene: TRBJ2-5
v_gene: TRBV9
abundance: -

CDR3aa: CASSLAGQGNNEQFF
CDR3nt: TGTGCCAGCAGCTTAGCGGGACAGGGGAACAATGAGCAGTTCTTC
d_gene: TRBD1
j_gene: TRBJ2-1
v_gene: TRBV7-2
abundance: -

CDR3aa: CASRRDRVTSPLHF
CDR3nt: TGTGCCAGCAGACGCGACAGGGTGACTTCACCCCTCCACTTT
d_gene: TRBD1
j_gene: TRBJ1-6
v_gene: TRBV6-5
abundance: -

CDR3aa: CASTLPGGSPLHF
CDR3nt: TGTGCCAGTACCCTGCCAGGGGGCTCACCCCTCCACTTT
d_gene: TRBD1
j_gene: TRBJ1-6
v_gene: TRBV19
abundance: few

CDR3aa: CASSLDGSSGRLYEQYF
CDR3nt: TGTGCCAGCAGCTTAGATGGGTCTAGCGGGCGACTTTACGAGCAGTACTTC
d_gene: TRBD2
j_gene: TRBJ2-7
v_gene: TRBV11-3
abundance: -

CDR3aa: CARSSSCEKLFF
CDR3nt: TGTGCCAGAAGCTCGAGTTGTGAAAAACTGTTTTTT
d_gene: -
j_gene: TRBJ1-4
v_gene: TRBV5-3
abundance: -

CDR3aa: CSASSGTSGSYEQYF
CDR3nt: TGCAGTGCTAGTTCCGGGACTAGCGGCTCCTACGAGCAGTACTTC
d_gene: TRBD2
j_gene: TRBJ2-7
v_gene: TRBV20-1
abundance: -

CDR3aa: CASSLGGPYEQYF
CDR3nt: TGTGCCAGCAGTTTGGGGGGACCCTACGAGCAGTACTTC
d_gene: -
j_gene: TRBJ2-7
v_gene: TRBV27
abundance: -

CDR3aa: CASSWTSGNAGELFF
CDR3nt: TGCGCCAGCAGTTGGACTAGCGGGAACGCCGGGGAGCTGTTTTTT
d_gene: TRBD2
j_gene: TRBJ2-2
v_gene: TRBV5-1
abundance: -

CDR3aa: CASSTSPGLAGGEQYF
CDR3nt: TGTGCCAGCAGCACATCCCCGGGACTAGCGGGAGGCGAGCAGTACTTC
d_gene: TRBD2
j_gene: TRBJ2-7
v_gene: TRBV9
abundance: once

CDR3aa: CASSLRRAAKGEQFF
CDR3nt: TGTGCCAGCAGCTTAAGGAGGGCGGCGAAAGGTGAGCAGTTCTTC
d_gene: -
j_gene: TRBJ2-1
v_gene: TRBV13
abundance: -

CDR3aa: CASSVGGRGQETQYF
CDR3nt: TGTGCCAGCAGCGTAGGGGGCAGGGGGCAGGAGACCCAGTACTTC
d_gene: TRBD1
j_gene: TRBJ2-5
v_gene: TRBV9
abundance: -

CDR3aa: CASSLTTGGAEKLFF
CDR3nt: TGCGCCAGCAGCTTGACCACAGGGGGCGCTGAAAAACTGTTTTTT
d_gene: TRBD1
j_gene: TRBJ1-4
v_gene: TRBV5-1
abundance: once